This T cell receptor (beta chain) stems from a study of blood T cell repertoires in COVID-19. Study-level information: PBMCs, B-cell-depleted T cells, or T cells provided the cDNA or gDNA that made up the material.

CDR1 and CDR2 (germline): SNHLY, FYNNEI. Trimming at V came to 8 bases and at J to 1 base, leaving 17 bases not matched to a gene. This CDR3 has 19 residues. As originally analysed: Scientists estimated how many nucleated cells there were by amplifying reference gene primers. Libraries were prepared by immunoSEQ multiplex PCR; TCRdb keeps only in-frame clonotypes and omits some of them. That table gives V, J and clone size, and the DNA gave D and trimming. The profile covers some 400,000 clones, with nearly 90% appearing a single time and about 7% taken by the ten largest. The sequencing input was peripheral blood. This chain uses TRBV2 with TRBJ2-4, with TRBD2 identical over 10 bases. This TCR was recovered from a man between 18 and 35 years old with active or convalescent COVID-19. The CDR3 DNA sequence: TGTGCCAGCTTTACTCTAGCGGGAGTAGATAGGTCGGCCAAAAACATTCAGTACTTC. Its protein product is CASFTLAGVDRSAKNIQYF.